This entry lists 32 T cell receptor beta chains sequenced from one sample in a study of blood T cell repertoires in COVID-19. Sequencing was performed with immunoSEQ multiplex PCR; in TCRdb, only in-frame clones are kept and a portion is missing. Of under 300,000 clones listed, 70% to 85% were seen once; the top ten hold approximately 4%. Sequencing was carried out using peripheral blood. The source of these receptors is a woman in her 40s with active or convalescent COVID-19.

J is TRBJ1-5 and V is TRBV28; D not resolved. From germline, CDR1 is MDHEN and CDR2 SYDVKM. The CDR3 is made up of 15 amino acids. V was trimmed by 7 bases and J by 2 bases, leaving 15 bases between them. CDR3 region: CASNPDLGGNQPQHF. The CDR3, as DNA: TGTGCCAGCAACCCGGACCTCGGGGGCAATCAGCCCCAGCATTTT.

The sample holds a few counts of this clone. The chain recombines TRBV6-5 with TRBJ1-4; the D gene is possibly TRBD1 (5 bases). The length of the CDR3 is 11 residues. Germline CDR1 MNHEY, CDR2 SVGAGI. CDR3 nucleotide sequence: TGTGCAACCCGGGGGGGGGACGGGCTGTTTTTT. Translation: CATRGGDGLFF.

The chain couples TRBV7-9 to TRBJ2-7, with 16 bases lining up with TRBD2. The germline gives CDR1 SEHNR, CDR2 FQNEAQ (reference sequence). The junction had 12 bases not matched to a gene; V was cut back by 4 bases and J by 3 bases. CDR3 length: 19 residues. The CDR3 here is CASSSNPGTSGGDSYEQYF. CDR3 nucleotides: TGTGCCAGCAGCTCAAATCCCGGGACTAGCGGGGGGGATAGCTACGAGCAGTACTTC.

This clone has at least ten counts. The junction shows a germline mismatch at one end, possibly a read error. The gene calls are TRBV7-7 and TRBJ2-5; unclear D gene. From germline, CDR1 is SSHAT and CDR2 FNYEAQ (reference sequence). The CDR3 sequence is 15 residues long. Here the CDR3 DNA reads TGTGCTAGCAGCATCGGCCGACACCTCCAAGAGACCCAGTACTTC. It is translated as CASSIGRHLQETQYF.

V usage is TRBV12-3 or TRBV12-4 and J usage is TRBJ1-4; 7 bases fit TRBD1. The ends lost 5 bases at V and 8 bases at J; junction bases unmatched: 5. The CDR3 consists of 13 residues. The CDR3 sequence: CASSPRTGEKLFF. Written as DNA, the CDR3 is TGTGCCAGCAGTCCCCGGACAGGAGAAAAACTGTTTTTT.

Points on this clone: In the same sample, other DNA sequences code for this CDR3. CDR3 coding DNA: TGTGCCAGCAGCATCAGGGGAAGAGGCGGGGAGCTGTTTTTT. Protein sequence: CASSIRGRGGELFF. The rearrangement links TRBV11-3 to TRBJ2-2, with D possibly matching TRBD1 (6 bases). Germline V gene sequence: CDR1 SGHNT, CDR2 YENEEA. V was pared by 5 bases and J by 7 bases, with 14 bases between. The CDR3 extends over 14 amino acids.

This clone appeared a few times. This chain uses TRBV12-2 with TRBJ1-2; TRBD1 was called by the table and not checked on the DNA. TRBV12-2 constitutes a pseudogene. The CDR3 sequence is 13 residues long. This chain's CDR3 is CASRPPGGYGYTF. As DNA, the CDR3 is TGTGCAAGTCGCCCCCCAGGGGGTTATGGCTACACCTTC.

The V call is TRBV14, the J call TRBJ2-1, with 7 bases matching TRBD2. J gave up 0 bases and V 2 bases, and 4 bases lay outside the gene matches. CDR3 length: 16 amino acids. CDR1 SGHDN and CDR2 FVKESK come from the germline V gene. The CDR3 reads CASSQYRGDSYNEQFF. The CDR3 bases are TGTGCCAGCAGCCAATATCGGGGGGACTCCTACAATGAGCAGTTCTTC.

This sequence joins TRBV5-4 and TRBJ2-3; a possible D gene is TRBD1 (5 bases). The CDR3 is 16 amino acids. The germline V and J ends were trimmed by 0 bases and 2 bases, with 13 bases remaining between them. CDR1 is SGHNT, CDR2 YYREEE, per germline (reference sequence). The CDR3 bases are TGTGCCAGCAGCTTGGTGGGCCGGACAAACACAGATACGCAGTATTTT. Translating gives CASSLVGRTNTDTQYF.

The chain couples TRBV7-3 to TRBJ2-6, with TRBD1 as a possible D gene (5 bases). Trimming took off 5 bases at V and 0 bases at J, with 8 bases between the two ends. The CDR3 is made up of 15 amino acids. From germline, CDR1 is SGHTA and CDR2 FQGTGA. CDR3 in amino acids: CASSPGYSGANVLTF. As DNA, the CDR3 is TGTGCCAGCAGCCCAGGGTACTCTGGGGCCAACGTCCTGACTTTC.

This rearrangement joins TRBV28 to TRBJ1-4; 7 bases match TRBD1. This CDR3 has 13 residues. The V segment lost 7 bases and the J segment 5 bases; nucleotides outside the gene matches: 4. The germline V gene encodes CDR1 MDHEN and CDR2 SYDVKM. The CDR3 reads CASMDRLNEKLFF. DNA for the CDR3: TGTGCCAGCATGGACAGGCTAAATGAAAAACTGTTTTTT. Complete variable domain (other parts from reference TRBV28 and TRBJ1-4): DVKVTQSSRYLVKRTGEKVFLECVQDMDHENMFWYRQDPGLGLRLIYFSYDVKMKEKGDIPEGYSVSREKKERFSLILESASTNQTSMYLCASMDRLNEKLFFGSGTQLSVL.

This chain links TRBV27 with TRBJ1-3; 8 nucleotides agree with TRBD1. This CDR3 spans 15 amino acids. The germline V gene has CDR1 MNHEY and CDR2 SMNVEV (reference sequence). With 4 bases clipped from V and 5 bases from J, the junction kept 7 bases outside the gene matches. The DNA for the CDR3 is TGTGCCAGCAGTTCTCGGACAGGGAAGCGAAACACCATATATTTT. It specifies CASSSRTGKRNTIYF.

This CDR3 is CASSDGGNQPQHF. The CDR3 bases are TGTGCCAGCAGTGATGGAGGTAATCAGCCCCAGCATTTT. The chain has TRBV2 and TRBJ1-5; D not resolved. The CDR3 extends over 13 amino acids. Between the trimmed V and J ends, which lost 3 bases and 4 bases, there was a span of 7 bases. CDR1 and CDR2 from the germline V gene are SNHLY and FYNNEI.

This clone was detected only a few times. The DNA of the CDR3 is TGTGCCAGCAGCCCGGACAGTAACTATGGCTACACCTTC. It translates to CASSPDSNYGYTF. The chain carries TRBV6-2 or TRBV6-3 and TRBJ1-2; the D gene is possibly TRBD1 (6 bases). The germline V gene encodes CDR1 MNHEY and CDR2 SVGEGT. The ends were cut back, 6 bases at V and 1 base at J, with 9 bases in the middle. The CDR3 spans 13 residues.

The chain links TRBV16 to TRBJ1-5, with D possibly matching TRBD1 (6 bases). The CDR3 has 15 amino acids. Trimming pared 7 bases from V and 3 bases from J, leaving 16 bases between. CDR1 and CDR2 from the germline V gene are KGHSY and FQNENV. CDR3 protein: CASNLGRDTNQPQHF. The CDR3 nucleotides read TGTGCCAGCAACCTGGGTCGGGACACCAATCAGCCCCAGCATTTT.

The V gene is TRBV7-9, the J gene TRBJ1-1, with 8 bases matching TRBD1. The CDR3 has 13 residues. Looked up from germline, CDR1 is SEHNR and CDR2 is FQNEAQ (reference sequence). After removal of 7 bases from V and 4 bases from J, the junction contained 5 bases not matched to a gene. The CDR3 spells CASTFTGGTEAFF. CDR3 bases: TGTGCCAGCACCTTTACAGGGGGCACTGAAGCTTTCTTT.

The chain joins TRBV6-5 to TRBJ2-3; TRBD2 matches at 7 bases. The CDR3 is 13 residues long. V lost 10 bases, J lost 8 bases, and 12 bases stayed unmatched. CDR1 and CDR2 (germline): MNHEY, SVGAGI. The CDR3 DNA reads TGTGCCACGTTATCCGGGGGGTCTGGTACGCAGTATTTT. This codes for CATLSGGSGTQYF.

The V call is TRBV29-1, the J call TRBJ1-1; the D gene is possibly TRBD1 (5 bases). The CDR3 spans 13 residues. V lost 5 bases to trimming and J lost 4 bases, with 14 bases between them. Germline V gene lookup returns CDR1 SQVTM and CDR2 ANQGSEA. The CDR3 DNA is TGCAGCGTTCCCCGGGCCGGGGGCACTGAAGCTTTCTTT. Residues: CSVPRAGGTEAFF.

This clone has a single count. This chain uses TRBV7-8 with TRBJ2-2, with TRBD2 identical over 10 bases. CDR1 and CDR2 (germline): SGHVS, FQNEAQ. The trim removed 4 bases at V and 4 bases at J, leaving 9 bases unmatched. The CDR3 is 17 amino acids. CDR3 sequence: CASSSHRIAGGTGELFF. The CDR3 nucleotides read TGTGCCAGCAGCTCGCACAGGATAGCGGGGGGCACCGGGGAGCTGTTTTTT.

The gene calls are TRBV5-1 and TRBJ2-5; maybe TRBD1 (6 bases). Trimming removed 1 base from V and 2 bases from J, with 12 bases in between. CDR3 length: 15 residues. Looked up from germline, CDR1 is SGHRS and CDR2 is YFSETQ. CDR3 protein: CASSLTQGFQETQYF. DNA of the CDR3: TGCGCCAGCAGCTTGACACAGGGATTTCAAGAGACCCAGTACTTC.

The chain links TRBV6-5 to TRBJ2-2; a possible D gene is TRBD2 (6 bases). Germline assignment: CDR1 MNHEY and CDR2 SVGAGI. V was trimmed by 10 bases and J by 2 bases, leaving 17 bases between them. CDR3 length equals 15 residues. CDR3 sequence (DNA): TGTGCCACCCAAAGGTTGGACTACAACACCGGGGAGCTGTTTTTT. As protein: CATQRLDYNTGELFF.

The chain employs TRBV2 and TRBJ1-5; D is unresolved. Germline-derived CDR1 and CDR2 are SNHLY and FYNNEI. The length of the CDR3 is 12 residues. V lost 1 base and J lost 10, with 8 bases in between. CDR3 in amino acids: CASSEGSRPQHF. The CDR3 region has the DNA TGTGCCAGCAGTGAAGGAAGCCGTCCCCAGCATTTT.

The chain employs TRBV5-4 and TRBJ2-5, with D perhaps matching TRBD2 (7 bases). The CDR3 covers 13 residues. V gave up 6 bases and J gave up 12 bases, with 21 bases separating them. Per germline, CDR1 SGHNT and CDR2 YYREEE (reference sequence). The CDR3 protein is CASTFKGGENEYF. CDR3 DNA sequence: TGTGCCAGCACCTTTAAAGGGGGGGAAAACGAGTACTTC. The variable domain in full, completed from reference TRBV5-4 and TRBJ2-5, reads ETGVTQSPTHLIKTRGQQVTLRCSSQSGHNTVSWYQQALGQGPQFIFQYYREEENGRGNFPPRFSGLQFPNYSSELNVNALELDDSALYLCASTFKGGENEYFGPGTRLLVL.

This clone was counted once. As DNA, the CDR3 is TGTGCCAGCAGTGAACTCGTAGCTTTCTTT. Its translation: CASSELVAFF. The chain joins TRBV2 to TRBJ1-1, with D unresolved. The V gene's germline CDR1 is SNHLY and CDR2 FYNNEI. The CDR3 is 10 amino acids. V was clipped by 2 bases and J by 10 bases, with 5 bases between them.

The chain has TRBV7-2 and TRBJ1-6, with D possibly matching TRBD1 (5 bases). The CDR3 has 14 amino acids. V lost 3 bases, J lost 7 bases, and 10 bases lay in between. CDR1 SGHTA and CDR2 FQGNSA come from the germline V gene. The chain's CDR3 is CASSFHRMNSPLHF. The CDR3 nucleotides are TGTGCCAGCAGCTTTCACAGGATGAATTCACCCCTCCACTTT.

The J gene is TRBJ2-3, the V gene TRBV5-6; D is unclear. The CDR3 runs to 16 residues. Germline-derived CDR1 and CDR2 are SGHDT and YYEEEE. The ends were cut back, 0 bases at V and 4 bases at J, with 15 bases in the middle. The CDR3 loop reads CASSLASGYVADTQYF. CDR3 coding DNA: TGTGCCAGCAGCTTGGCATCAGGTTATGTGGCAGATACGCAGTATTTT.

The rearrangement uses TRBV5-1 and TRBJ2-5; 8 nucleotides agree with TRBD2. The CDR3 loop spans 13 amino acids. Germline loops: CDR1 SGHRS, CDR2 YFSETQ. CDR3 bases: TGCGCAGCCGGGCGGGGGGCGCGAGAGACCCAGTACTTC. This sequence encodes CAAGRGARETQYF.

This sequence joins TRBV5-1 and TRBJ1-6; D is perhaps TRBD1 (5 bases). This CDR3 has 16 amino acids. Trimming left V 3 bases short and J 5 bases short, with 15 bases between. Germline CDR1 SGHRS, CDR2 YFSETQ. Here the CDR3 reads CASSSGDGGHNSPLHF. The CDR3 coding sequence is TGCGCCAGCAGCTCGGGGGACGGAGGTCATAATTCACCCCTCCACTTT.

The chain couples TRBV7-9 to TRBJ2-1; D is perhaps TRBD2 (6 bases). Per the germline V gene, CDR1 is SEHNR and CDR2 is FQNEAQ (reference sequence). The CDR3 extends over 17 amino acids. V was cut by 5 bases and J by 7 bases, with 24 bases left in between. CDR3 protein: CASSPLAPGGILNEQFF. CDR3 in DNA: TGTGCCAGCAGCCCGCTGGCACCTGGAGGGATCTTGAATGAGCAGTTCTTC.

The genes are TRBV5-1 and TRBJ1-3, with no clear D. V lost 1 base and J 4 bases, leaving 15 bases between the germline ends. This CDR3 spans 16 amino acids. The germline V gene encodes CDR1 SGHRS and CDR2 YFSETQ. The CDR3 sequence: CASSLQPGSDGNTIYF. The CDR3 nucleotides read TGCGCCAGCAGCTTGCAACCCGGGTCCGACGGAAACACCATATATTTT. Supplemented by reference TRBV5-1 and TRBJ1-3, the full variable domain reads KAGVTQTPRYLIKTRGQQVTLSCSPISGHRSVSWYQQTPGQGLQFLFEYFSETQRNKGNFPGRFSGRQFSNSRSEMNVSTLELGDSALYLCASSLQPGSDGNTIYFGEGSWLTVV.

V gene TRBV6-5 combines with J gene TRBJ2-1; 8 bases agree with TRBD1. The CDR3 totals 16 residues. Germline V gene data show CDR1 as MNHEY and CDR2 as SVGAGI. With V trimmed by 0 bases and J by 8 bases, 9 bases remained unmatched. The CDR3: CASSYSVRGRRDEQFF. The CDR3 bases are TGTGCCAGCAGTTACTCCGTCAGGGGGCGAAGGGATGAGCAGTTCTTC.

The chain couples TRBV3-1 (or the pseudogene TRBV3-2) to TRBJ1-1; 12 nucleotides line up with TRBD1. The CDR3 runs 18 residues. Germline V gives CDR1 LGHDT, CDR2 YNNKEL (reference sequence). With 4 bases clipped from V and 4 bases from J, the junction kept 13 bases outside the gene matches. CDR3 amino acids: CASSPSPGQGAGGTEAFF. For the CDR3, the DNA is TGTGCCAGCAGCCCGTCTCCGGGACAGGGGGCCGGGGGCACTGAAGCTTTCTTT.